This T cell receptor (beta chain) was recorded in a study of post-analysis software for immune sequencing data. Study background: Relapsing-remitting, secondary progressive and progressive-relapsing courses of multiple sclerosis were included.

Study-level points and caveats: When compared against controls, multiple sclerosis patients showed significantly lower normalized Chao1 diversity. Clustering by F measure revealed strong co-clustering among samples prepared together in one batch. With TRBV5-6, TRBV5-1 and TRBV20-1 included, about five TRBV segments were more frequent in patients than in controls.

The TCR beta cDNA libraries carried unique molecular identifiers. A few hundred thousand cDNA molecules were obtained from approximately 0.91 to 9.4 million T cells. TCRdb recomputed calls from the PCR reads with MiXCR, one row per CDR3 protein. This repertoire shows roughly 620,000 distinct CDR3 sequences, around 44% found once; its top ten account for more than 1.5%. This clonotype was recorded a few times. The antigen is not known. The CDR3 contains 14 residues. Trimming took 3 bases from V and 7 from J, leaving 16 bases between them. This clonotype was obtained from a girl between 5 and 17 years old with multiple sclerosis. Sample: blood. The V call is TRBV12-3 or TRBV12-4, the J call TRBJ2-7, with D perhaps given as TRBD1 or TRBD2 (5 bases each). The CDR3 sequence is CASSLRRGYGEQYF. In DNA, the CDR3 is TGTGCCAGCAGTTTGAGACGGGGCTACGGTGAGCAGTACTTC.